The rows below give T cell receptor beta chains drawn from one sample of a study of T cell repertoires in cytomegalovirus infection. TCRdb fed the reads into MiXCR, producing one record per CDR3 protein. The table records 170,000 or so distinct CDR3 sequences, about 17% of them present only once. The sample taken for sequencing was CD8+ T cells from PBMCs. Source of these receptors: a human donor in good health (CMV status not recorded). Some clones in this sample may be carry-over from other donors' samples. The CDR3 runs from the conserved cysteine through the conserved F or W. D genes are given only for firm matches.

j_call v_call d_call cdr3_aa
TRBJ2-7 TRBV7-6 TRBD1 CASSYGTDYEQYF
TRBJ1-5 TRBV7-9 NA CASSVGISNQPQHF
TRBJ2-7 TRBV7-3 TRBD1 CASSFDRGFEQYF
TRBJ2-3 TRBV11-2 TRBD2 CASSSYSGGGTDTQYF
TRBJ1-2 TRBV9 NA CASSEATRGHGYTF
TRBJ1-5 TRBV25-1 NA CASSVKRANQPQHF
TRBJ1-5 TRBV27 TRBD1 CASSSGQGGQPQHF
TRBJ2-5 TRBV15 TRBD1 CATSWDREQTQYF
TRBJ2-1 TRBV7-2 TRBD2 CASSFSGGADNEQFF
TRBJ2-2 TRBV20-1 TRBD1 CSALDRENTGELFF
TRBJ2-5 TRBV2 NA CASSEGGGRQETQYF
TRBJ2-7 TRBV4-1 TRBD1 CASSLRLTGSDEQYF
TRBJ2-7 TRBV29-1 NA CSVADPGLEQYF
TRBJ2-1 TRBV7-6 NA CASSARGGDPYNEQFF
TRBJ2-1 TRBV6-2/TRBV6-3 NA CASSESGEPSEQFF
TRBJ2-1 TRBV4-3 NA CASSLTIGADEQFF
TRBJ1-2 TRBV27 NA CASFRPSNGYTF
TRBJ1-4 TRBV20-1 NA CSARDLGVATNEKLFF
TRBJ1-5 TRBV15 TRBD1 CATRGTRQGIQPQHF
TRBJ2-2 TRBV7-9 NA CASSPPMGADSNTGELFF
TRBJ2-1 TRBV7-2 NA CASSLLRTASYNEQFF
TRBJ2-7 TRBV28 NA CASSLPTGIYEQYF
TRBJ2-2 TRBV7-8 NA CASSPGAMIGELFF
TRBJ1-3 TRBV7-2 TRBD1 CASSRGTGSSSGNTIYF
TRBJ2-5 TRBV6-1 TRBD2 CASSEVLSGALAQYF
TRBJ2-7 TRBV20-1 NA CSAREGPQNPSYEQYF
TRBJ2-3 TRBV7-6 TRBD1 CASSPGQGSTDTQYF
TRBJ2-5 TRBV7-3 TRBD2 CASSSGGTQETQYF
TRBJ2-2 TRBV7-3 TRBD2 CASSSKGPRAGGRTGELFF
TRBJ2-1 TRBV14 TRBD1 CASSGSGQGAAGGEQFF
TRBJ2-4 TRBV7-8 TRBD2 CASSPRGGLAGVIKNSQYF
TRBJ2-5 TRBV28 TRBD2 CASSLGTSGLQETQYF
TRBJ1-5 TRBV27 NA CASSLAGEINQPQHF
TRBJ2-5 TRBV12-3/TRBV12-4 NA CASSFMETQYF
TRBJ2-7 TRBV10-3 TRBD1 CAISEKRTGAYEQYF
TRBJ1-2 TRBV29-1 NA CSVGTDGYGYTF
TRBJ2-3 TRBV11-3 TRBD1 CASSPGTATDTQYF
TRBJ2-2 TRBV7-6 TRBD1 CASGVRQGPGGELFF
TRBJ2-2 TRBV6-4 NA CASSAKGDTGELFF
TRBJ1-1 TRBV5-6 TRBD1 CASSLAQGAGTEAFF
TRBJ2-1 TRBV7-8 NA CASSHSWNEQFF
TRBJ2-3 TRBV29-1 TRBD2 CSVTVPIAGHTDTQYF
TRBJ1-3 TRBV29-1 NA CSVEGQAGNTIYF
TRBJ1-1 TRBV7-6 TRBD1 CASSLRAGGNTEAFF
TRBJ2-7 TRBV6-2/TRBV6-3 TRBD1 CASSSRDRLYEQYF
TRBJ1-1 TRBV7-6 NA CASSLTRGSEAFF
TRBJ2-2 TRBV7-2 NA CASSSSRRDNGFTGELFF
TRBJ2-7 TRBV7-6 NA CASSLVLESYEQYF
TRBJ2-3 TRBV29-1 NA CSVEGQGTDTQYF
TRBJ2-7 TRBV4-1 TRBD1 CASSRQGAYEQYF
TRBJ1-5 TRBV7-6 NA CASSLAARDFNQPQHF
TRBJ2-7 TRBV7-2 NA CASSLVFPRNSYEQYF
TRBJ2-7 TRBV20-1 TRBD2 CSASSLAGGGYEQYF
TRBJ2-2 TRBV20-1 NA CSARGPPEVTGELFF
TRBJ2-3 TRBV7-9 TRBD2 CASSSPILTSGGTDTQYF
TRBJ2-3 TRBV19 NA CASSMSVGRGVVDTQYF
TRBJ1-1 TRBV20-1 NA CSGMDLGTEAFF
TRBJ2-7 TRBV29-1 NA CSVEYPNSYEQYF